The next 17 T cell receptor beta chains were all read from a single sample in a study of high-grade serous ovarian cancer treatment subgroups. Tumor tissue was taken before any definitive surgery or chemotherapy was given. Produced via immunoSEQ multiplex PCR; TCRdb's table is partial and in-frame only. Of several thousand clones listed, 76% were seen once; the top ten hold around 5%. Sequencing was carried out using tumor tissue. Receptor source: a human donor with high-grade serous ovarian cancer.

This sequence joins TRBV11-2 and TRBJ2-3; 9 nucleotides agree with TRBD2. Germline CDR1 and CDR2: SGHAT and FQNNGV. The CDR3 spans 16 residues. The V gene end was trimmed by 3 bases and the J gene end by 3 bases; junction bases not matched to a gene: 7. The CDR3, as DNA: TGTGCCAGCAGCTTGGGGATAGCGGGAGCTACAGATACGCAGTATTTT. This gives the protein CASSLGIAGATDTQYF.

The chain has TRBV6-1 and TRBJ1-5; no clear D gene. Germline lookup yields CDR1 MNHNS and CDR2 SASEGT. The ends were cut back, 1 base at V and 5 bases at J, with 3 bases in the middle. The CDR3 loop spans 12 amino acids. CDR3 nucleotides: TGTGCCAGCAGTGAAGGAGATCAGCCCCAGCATTTT. Translation: CASSEGDQPQHF.

The chain employs TRBV9 and TRBJ2-1; 10 bases line up with TRBD2. The V and J ends lost 4 bases and 8 bases, in that order; junction bases with no gene match: 6. Per the germline V gene, CDR1 is SGDLS and CDR2 is YYNGEE. The CDR3 consists of 14 residues. The CDR3, as DNA: TGTGCCAGCAGCTTTAGCGGGGGGACCGATGAGCAGTTCTTC. Protein sequence: CASSFSGGTDEQFF.

The gene calls are TRBV7-9 and TRBJ1-2; D uncertain. V was clipped by 3 bases and J by 8 bases, with 10 bases between them. The CDR3 covers 12 residues. CDR1 is SEHNR and CDR2 is FQNEAQ in the germline V gene (reference sequence). The CDR3 coding sequence is TGTGCCAGCAGCTTTGACGCTCCCGGCTACACCTTC. Translation: CASSFDAPGYTF.

This clone was observed a handful of times. This chain links TRBV4-3 with TRBJ2-3, with 7 bases lining up with TRBD2. From germline, CDR1 is LGHNA and CDR2 YSLEER. Germline trimming cut 0 bases from V and 1 base from J; bases unmatched to any gene: 10. The CDR3 contains 18 residues. CDR3 loop: CASSQEVGDYAGTDTQYF. The DNA for the CDR3 is TGCGCCAGCAGCCAAGAGGTGGGGGACTACGCTGGCACAGATACGCAGTATTTT.

CDR3 DNA: TGTGCCAGCAGTTTATCTCCAAGGGGATCAACTAATGAAAAACTGTTTTTT. It specifies CASSLSPRGSTNEKLFF. The chain couples TRBV27 to TRBJ1-4; tentatively, D is TRBD1 (5 bases). Trimming left V 0 bases short and J 0 bases short, with 11 bases between. Germline V lookup: CDR1 MNHEY, CDR2 SMNVEV (reference sequence). The CDR3 is 17 amino acids.

The chain joins TRBV16 to TRBJ2-7; 10 nucleotides agree with TRBD1. V lost 3 bases to trimming and J lost 5 bases; unmatched junction nucleotides: 7. Germline V CDR1 and CDR2: KGHSY, FQNENV. CDR3 length: 15 amino acids. This chain's CDR3 is CASSHPGDRGHEQYF. The CDR3, as DNA: TGTGCCAGCAGCCACCCCGGGGACAGGGGCCACGAGCAGTACTTC.

This clone has a handful of counts. The rearrangement links TRBV5-4 to TRBJ1-2, with D perhaps TRBD1 (6 bases). The V end was cut by 6 bases, the J end by 4 bases, with 13 bases between. The CDR3 loop spans 13 amino acids. Germline V gives CDR1 SGHNT, CDR2 YYREEE (reference sequence). CDR3 nucleotide sequence: TGTGCCAGCACCCCCAGGGGTGGCTATGGCTACACCTTC. It is translated as CASTPRGGYGYTF.

V gene TRBV7-9 combines with J gene TRBJ1-2; D possibly corresponds to TRBD1 (5 bases). Deletions cut 4 bases from V and 5 bases from J, with 11 bases between. The CDR3 is 13 residues long. CDR1 is SEHNR, CDR2 FQNEAQ, per germline (reference sequence). Written as DNA, the CDR3 is TGTGCCAGCAGCTCCTCGCGGGGGTATGGCTACACCTTC. Protein sequence: CASSSSRGYGYTF.

This clone has a handful of counts. J is TRBJ1-2 and V is TRBV7-8, with a tentative D call TRBD1 (5 bases). The V end lost 3 bases, the J end lost 5 bases, and 10 bases lay between the germline ends. Germline loops: CDR1 SGHVS, CDR2 FQNEAQ. The CDR3 consists of 13 residues. In DNA, the CDR3 is TGTGCCAGCAGCTTGCGGGGCGCGTATGGCTACACCTTC. Translation: CASSLRGAYGYTF.

This clone was observed once. The V and J genes are TRBV19 and TRBJ1-5, with 9 positions matching TRBD1. The CDR3 is 16 amino acids. The V gene end was trimmed by 3 bases and the J gene end by 5 bases; junction bases not matched to a gene: 8. Germline V gene lookup returns CDR1 LNHDA and CDR2 SQIVND (reference sequence). DNA for the CDR3: TGTGCCAGTAGTATGCAGGGACAGGGCGGAGATCAGCCCCAGCATTTT. It specifies CASSMQGQGGDQPQHF.

This chain links TRBV7-2 with TRBJ1-5; no reliable D call. The CDR3 is 12 amino acids. V lost 2 bases and J lost 5, with 4 bases in between. Germline CDR1 is SGHTA and CDR2 is FQGNSA. Here the CDR3 reads CASSLKDQPQHF. For the CDR3, the DNA is TGTGCCAGCAGCTTAAAGGATCAGCCCCAGCATTTT.

This clone appeared once. V and J are TRBV5-6 and TRBJ1-2; D unclear. CDR3 length: 15 residues. CDR1 SGHDT and CDR2 YYEEEE come from the germline V gene. Trimming removed 4 bases from V and 4 bases from J, with 17 bases in between. The CDR3 region has the DNA TGTGCCAGCAGCCCTGGGAGGTTGGGCGGCTATGGCTACACCTTC. It translates to CASSPGRLGGYGYTF.

The V and J genes are TRBV7-9 and TRBJ2-1, with TRBD2 identical over 7 bases. This CDR3 spans 14 amino acids. J was trimmed by 7 bases and V by 10 bases; bases with no gene match: 13. Germline V lookup: CDR1 SEHNR, CDR2 FQNEAQ (reference sequence). CDR3 in DNA: TGTGCCAAGGACGATTGGGCTAGCGGTAATGAGCAGTTCTTC. It yields the protein CAKDDWASGNEQFF.

The V gene is TRBV20-1, the J gene TRBJ2-7, with unresolved D. V lost 4 bases and J lost 5, with 6 bases in between. The germline CDR1 and CDR2 sequences are DFQATT and SNEGSKA (reference sequence). The CDR3 has 10 residues. The CDR3 sequence is CSAKWNEQYF. The CDR3 nucleotides read TGCAGTGCTAAATGGAACGAGCAGTACTTC.

The chain is built from TRBV5-1 and TRBJ2-7, with 7 bases that match TRBD2. The trim removed 5 bases at V and 0 bases at J, leaving 14 bases unmatched. The CDR3 totals 17 residues. The germline V gene has CDR1 SGHRS and CDR2 YFSETQ. In DNA, the CDR3 is TGCGCCAGCAGTGCAGGACTAGACACCCGCGGCTCCTACGAGCAGTACTTC. The encoded protein is CASSAGLDTRGSYEQYF.

This clone appeared a single time. The V and J genes are TRBV20-1 and TRBJ2-7; D remains unclear. The V and J ends lost 1 base and 3 bases respectively, with 4 bases between them. Germline loops: CDR1 DFQATT, CDR2 SNEGSKA (reference sequence). The CDR3 has 11 residues. CDR3 DNA sequence: TGCAGTGCTAGAGGCGTCTACGAGCAGTACTTC. Its translation: CSARGVYEQYF.